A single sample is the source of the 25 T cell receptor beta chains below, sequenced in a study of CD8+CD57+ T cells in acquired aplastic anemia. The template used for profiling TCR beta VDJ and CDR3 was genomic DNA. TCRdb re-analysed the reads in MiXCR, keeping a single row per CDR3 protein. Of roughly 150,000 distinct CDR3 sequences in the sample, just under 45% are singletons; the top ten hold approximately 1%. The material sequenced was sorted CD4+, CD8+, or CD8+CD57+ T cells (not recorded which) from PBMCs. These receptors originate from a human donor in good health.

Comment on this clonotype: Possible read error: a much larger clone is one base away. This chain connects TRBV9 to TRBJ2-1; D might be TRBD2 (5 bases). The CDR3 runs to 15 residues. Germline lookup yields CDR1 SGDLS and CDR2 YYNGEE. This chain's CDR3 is CASSPQPFPSNGQFF. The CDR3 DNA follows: TGTGCCAGCAGCCCACAGCCGTTCCCTAGCAATGGGCAGTTCTTC.

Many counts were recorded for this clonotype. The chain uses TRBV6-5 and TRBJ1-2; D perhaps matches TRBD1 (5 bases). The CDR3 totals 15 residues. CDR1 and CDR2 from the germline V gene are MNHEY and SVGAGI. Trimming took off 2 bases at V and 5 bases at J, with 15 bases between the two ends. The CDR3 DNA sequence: TGTGCCAGCAGTTACGAGGGGACCAAGTGGTATGGCTACACCTTC. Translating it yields CASSYEGTKWYGYTF.

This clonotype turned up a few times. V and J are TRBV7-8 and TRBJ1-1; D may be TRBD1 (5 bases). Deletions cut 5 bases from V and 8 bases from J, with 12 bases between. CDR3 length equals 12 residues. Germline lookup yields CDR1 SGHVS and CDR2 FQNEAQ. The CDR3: CASSHDSREAFF. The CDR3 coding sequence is TGTGCCAGCAGCCATGACAGTCGCGAAGCTTTCTTT.

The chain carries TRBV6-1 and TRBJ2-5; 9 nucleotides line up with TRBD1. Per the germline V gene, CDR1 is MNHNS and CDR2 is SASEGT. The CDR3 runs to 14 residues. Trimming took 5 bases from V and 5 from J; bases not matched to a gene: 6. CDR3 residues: CASSTGQGGETQYF. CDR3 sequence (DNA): TGTGCCAGCAGTACGGGACAGGGAGGCGAGACCCAGTACTTC.

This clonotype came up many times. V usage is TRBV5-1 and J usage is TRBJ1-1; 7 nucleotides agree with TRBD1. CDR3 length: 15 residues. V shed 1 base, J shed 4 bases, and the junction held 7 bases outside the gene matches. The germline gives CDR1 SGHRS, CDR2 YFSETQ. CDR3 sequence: CASSLSLQGTTEAFF. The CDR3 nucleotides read TGCGCCAGCAGCTTGTCTTTACAGGGGACCACTGAAGCTTTCTTT.

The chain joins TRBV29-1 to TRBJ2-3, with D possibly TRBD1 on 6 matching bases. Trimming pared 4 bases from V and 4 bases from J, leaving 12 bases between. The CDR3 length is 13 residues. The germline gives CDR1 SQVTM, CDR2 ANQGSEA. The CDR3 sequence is CSVARRGADTQYF. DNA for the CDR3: TGCAGCGTTGCTCGCAGGGGCGCAGATACGCAGTATTTT.

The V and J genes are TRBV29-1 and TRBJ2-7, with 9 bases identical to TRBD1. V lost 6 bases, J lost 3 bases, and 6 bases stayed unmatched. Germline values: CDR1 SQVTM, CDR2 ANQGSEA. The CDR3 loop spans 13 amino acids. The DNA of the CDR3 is TGCAGCGTACAGGGGGCTACAGACTACGAGCAGTACTTC. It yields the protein CSVQGATDYEQYF.

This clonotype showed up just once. CDR3 DNA: TGTGCCAGCAGCCACGGACCGGGACAGGGCCCTGGCTACACCTTC. Amino acids: CASSHGPGQGPGYTF. This chain links TRBV3-1 with TRBJ1-2, with 9 bases identical to TRBD1. The CDR3 spans 15 residues. Trimming at V came to 3 bases and at J to 7 bases, leaving 9 bases not matched to a gene. Germline V gene data show CDR1 as LGHDT and CDR2 as YNNKEL (reference sequence).

CDR3 amino acids: CASSQTGGASGANVLTF. As DNA, the CDR3 is TGTGCCAGCAGCCAGACAGGGGGCGCGTCTGGGGCCAACGTCCTGACTTTC. This chain uses TRBV4-2 with TRBJ2-6, with 10 bases identical to TRBD1. Unmatched junction bases numbered 3, after V lost 3 bases and J lost 1 base. Per the germline V gene, CDR1 is LGHNA and CDR2 is YNFKEQ. The CDR3 has 17 residues.

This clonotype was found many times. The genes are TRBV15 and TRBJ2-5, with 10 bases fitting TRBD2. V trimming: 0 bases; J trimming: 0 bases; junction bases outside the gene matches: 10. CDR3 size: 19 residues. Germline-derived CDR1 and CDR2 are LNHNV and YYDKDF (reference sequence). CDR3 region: CATSRDQASGGRYQETQYF. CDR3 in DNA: TGTGCCACCAGCAGAGATCAGGCTAGCGGGGGCCGATACCAAGAGACCCAGTACTTC.

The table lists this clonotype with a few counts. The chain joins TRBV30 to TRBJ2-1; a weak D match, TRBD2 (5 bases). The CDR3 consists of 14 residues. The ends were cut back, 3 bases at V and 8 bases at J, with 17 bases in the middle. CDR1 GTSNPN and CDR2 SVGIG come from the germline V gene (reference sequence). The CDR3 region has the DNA TGTGCCTGGAGAAGTACCAGGAAGCGGCATGAGCAGTTCTTC. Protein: CAWRSTRKRHEQFF.

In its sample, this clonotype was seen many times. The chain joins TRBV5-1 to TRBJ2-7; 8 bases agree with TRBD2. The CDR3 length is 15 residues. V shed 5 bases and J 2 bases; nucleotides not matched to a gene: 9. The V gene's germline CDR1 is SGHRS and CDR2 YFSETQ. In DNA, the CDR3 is TGCGCCAGCAGGCCTACCACTAGCGGAGCCTACGAGCAGTACTTC. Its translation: CASRPTTSGAYEQYF.

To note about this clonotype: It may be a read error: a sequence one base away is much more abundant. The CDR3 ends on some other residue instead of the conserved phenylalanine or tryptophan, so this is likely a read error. CDR3 sequence (DNA): TGCGCCAGCAGCTCGGGGACAGGGGGCAATCAGCCCCAGCATTCT. The encoded protein is CASSSGTGGNQPQHS. The chain combines TRBV5-1 with TRBJ1-5, with TRBD1 identical over 10 bases. This CDR3 has 15 amino acids. Germline V lookup: CDR1 SGHRS, CDR2 YFSETQ. V shed 3 bases and J 2 bases; nucleotides not matched to a gene: 2.

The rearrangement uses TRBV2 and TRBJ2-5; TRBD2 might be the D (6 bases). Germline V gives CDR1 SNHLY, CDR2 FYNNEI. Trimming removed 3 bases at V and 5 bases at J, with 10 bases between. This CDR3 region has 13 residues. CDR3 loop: CASSEGGFETQYF. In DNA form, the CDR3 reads TGTGCCAGCAGTGAGGGAGGCTTTGAGACCCAGTACTTC.

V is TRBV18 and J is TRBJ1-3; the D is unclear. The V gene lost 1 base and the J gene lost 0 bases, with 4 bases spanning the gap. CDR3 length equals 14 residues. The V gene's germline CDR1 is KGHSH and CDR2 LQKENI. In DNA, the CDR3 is TGTGCCAGCTCACCACAACCCTCTGGAAACACCATATATTTT. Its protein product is CASSPQPSGNTIYF.

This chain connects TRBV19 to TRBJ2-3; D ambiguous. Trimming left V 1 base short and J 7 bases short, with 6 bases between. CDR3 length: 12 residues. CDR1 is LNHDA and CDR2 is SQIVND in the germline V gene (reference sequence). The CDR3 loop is CASSIGGYTQYF. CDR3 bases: TGTGCCAGTAGTATAGGAGGCTATACGCAGTATTTT.

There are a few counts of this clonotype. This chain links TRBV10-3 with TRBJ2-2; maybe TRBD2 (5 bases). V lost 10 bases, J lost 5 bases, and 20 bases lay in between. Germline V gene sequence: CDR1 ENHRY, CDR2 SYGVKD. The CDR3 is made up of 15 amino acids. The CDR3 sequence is CASSFGLEETGELFF. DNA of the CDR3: TGTGCCAGCAGCTTCGGACTGGAAGAGACCGGGGAGCTGTTTTTT.

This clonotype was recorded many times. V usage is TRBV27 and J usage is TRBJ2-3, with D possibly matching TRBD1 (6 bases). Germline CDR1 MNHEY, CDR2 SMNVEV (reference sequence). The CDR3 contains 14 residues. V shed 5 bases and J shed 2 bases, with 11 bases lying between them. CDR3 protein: CASSLGQLTDTQYF. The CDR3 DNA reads TGTGCCAGCAGTCTCGGACAGCTCACAGATACGCAGTATTTT.

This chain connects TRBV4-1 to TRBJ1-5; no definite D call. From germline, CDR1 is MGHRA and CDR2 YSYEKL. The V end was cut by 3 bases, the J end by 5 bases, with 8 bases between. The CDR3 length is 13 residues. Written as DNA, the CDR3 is TGCGCCAGCAGCCAGGGAGAGGATCAGCCCCAGCATTTT. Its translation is CASSQGEDQPQHF.

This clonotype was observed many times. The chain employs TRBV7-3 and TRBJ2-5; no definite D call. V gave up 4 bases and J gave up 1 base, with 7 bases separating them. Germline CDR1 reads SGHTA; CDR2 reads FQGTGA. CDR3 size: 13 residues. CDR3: CASSSPPQETQYF. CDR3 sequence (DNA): TGTGCCAGCAGCTCGCCCCCCCAAGAGACCCAGTACTTC.

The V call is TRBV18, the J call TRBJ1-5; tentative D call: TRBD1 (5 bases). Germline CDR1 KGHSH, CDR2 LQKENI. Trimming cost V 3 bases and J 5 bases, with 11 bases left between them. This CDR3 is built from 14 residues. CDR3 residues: CASSPLGGDQPQHF. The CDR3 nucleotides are TGTGCCAGCTCACCCCTGGGGGGGGATCAGCCCCAGCATTTT. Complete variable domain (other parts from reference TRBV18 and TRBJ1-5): NAGVMQNPRHLVRRRGQEARLRCSPMKGHSHVYWYRQLPEEGLKFMVYLQKENIIDESGMPKERFSAEFPKEGPSILRIQQVVRGDSAAYFCASSPLGGDQPQHFGDGTRLSIL.

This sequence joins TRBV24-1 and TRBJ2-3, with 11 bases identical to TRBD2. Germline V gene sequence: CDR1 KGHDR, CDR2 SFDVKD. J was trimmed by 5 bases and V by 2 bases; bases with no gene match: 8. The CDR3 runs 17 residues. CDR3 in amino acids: CATSDSGTSGYGDTQYF. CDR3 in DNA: TGTGCCACCAGTGATTCCGGGACTAGCGGATACGGAGATACGCAGTATTTT.

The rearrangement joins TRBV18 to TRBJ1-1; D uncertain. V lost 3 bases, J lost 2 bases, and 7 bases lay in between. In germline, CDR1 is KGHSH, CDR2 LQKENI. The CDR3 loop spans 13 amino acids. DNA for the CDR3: TGTGCCAGCTCACCGTCGCTCAACACTGAAGCTTTCTTT. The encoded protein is CASSPSLNTEAFF.

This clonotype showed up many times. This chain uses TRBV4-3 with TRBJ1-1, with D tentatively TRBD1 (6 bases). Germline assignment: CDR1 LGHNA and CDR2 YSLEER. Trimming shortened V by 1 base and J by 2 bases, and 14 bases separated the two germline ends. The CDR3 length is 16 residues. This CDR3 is CASSQGTALSNTEAFF. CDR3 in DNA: TGCGCCAGCAGCCAAGGGACAGCCCTCTCAAACACTGAAGCTTTCTTT.

The CDR3 DNA is TGTGCCAGCAGCGTAGCAGGGGAGGGCTACGAGCAGTACTTC. This translates into CASSVAGEGYEQYF. The chain links TRBV9 to TRBJ2-7; a possible D gene is TRBD2 (7 bases). Trimming cost V 0 bases and J 3 bases, with 10 bases left between them. Per the germline V gene, CDR1 is SGDLS and CDR2 is YYNGEE. There are 14 residues in the CDR3.